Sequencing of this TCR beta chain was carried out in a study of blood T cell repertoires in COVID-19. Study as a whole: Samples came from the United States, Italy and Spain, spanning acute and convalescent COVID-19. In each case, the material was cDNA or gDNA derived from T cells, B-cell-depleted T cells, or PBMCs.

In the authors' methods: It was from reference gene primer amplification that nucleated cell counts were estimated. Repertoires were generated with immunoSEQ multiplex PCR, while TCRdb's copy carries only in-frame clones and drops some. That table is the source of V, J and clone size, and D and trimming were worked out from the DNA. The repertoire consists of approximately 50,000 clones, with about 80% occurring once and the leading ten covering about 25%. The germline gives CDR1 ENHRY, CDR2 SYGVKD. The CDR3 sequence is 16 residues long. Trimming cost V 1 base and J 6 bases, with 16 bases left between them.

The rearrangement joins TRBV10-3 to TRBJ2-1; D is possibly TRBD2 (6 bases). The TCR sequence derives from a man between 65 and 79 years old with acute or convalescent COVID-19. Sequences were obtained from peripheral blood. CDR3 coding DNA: TGTGCCATCAGTGAGTTTGGCGGGACGGTGGGCAATGAGCAGTTCTTC. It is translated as CAISEFGGTVGNEQFF.